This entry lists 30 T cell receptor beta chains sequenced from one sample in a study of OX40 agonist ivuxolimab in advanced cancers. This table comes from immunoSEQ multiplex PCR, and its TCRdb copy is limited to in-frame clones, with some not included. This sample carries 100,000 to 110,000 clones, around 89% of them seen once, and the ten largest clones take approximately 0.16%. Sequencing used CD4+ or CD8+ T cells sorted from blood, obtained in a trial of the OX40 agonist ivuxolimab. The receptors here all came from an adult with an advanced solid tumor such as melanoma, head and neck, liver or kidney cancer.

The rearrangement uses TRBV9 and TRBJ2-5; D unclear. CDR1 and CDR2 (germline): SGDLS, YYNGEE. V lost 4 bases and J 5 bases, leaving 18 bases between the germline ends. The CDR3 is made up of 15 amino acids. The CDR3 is CASSTLGTALETQYF. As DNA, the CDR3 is TGTGCCAGCAGCACCCTCGGTACAGCTCTTGAGACCCAGTACTTC.

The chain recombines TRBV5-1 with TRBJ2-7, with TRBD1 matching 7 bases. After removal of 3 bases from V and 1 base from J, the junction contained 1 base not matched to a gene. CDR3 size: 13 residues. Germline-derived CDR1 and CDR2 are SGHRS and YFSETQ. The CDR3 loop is CASSSGQSYEQYF. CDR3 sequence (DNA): TGCGCCAGCAGCTCGGGACAGTCCTACGAGCAGTACTTC.

The CDR3, as DNA: TGCGCCAGCAGCTTCGTTAGCGGGAACACCGGGGAGCTGTTTTTT. Translated: CASSFVSGNTGELFF. This chain joins TRBV5-1 and TRBJ2-2; D is perhaps TRBD2 (6 bases). V lost 2 bases and J lost 1, with 9 bases in between. Germline V gene sequence: CDR1 SGHRS, CDR2 YFSETQ. There are 15 residues in the CDR3.

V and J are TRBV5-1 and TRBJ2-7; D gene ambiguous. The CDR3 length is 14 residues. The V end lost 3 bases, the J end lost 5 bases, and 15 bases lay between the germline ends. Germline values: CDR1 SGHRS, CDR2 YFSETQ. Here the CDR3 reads CASSSGGRSDEQYF. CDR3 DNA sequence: TGCGCCAGCAGCTCCGGTGGTAGGAGCGACGAGCAGTACTTC. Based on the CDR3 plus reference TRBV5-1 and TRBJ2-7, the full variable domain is KAGVTQTPRYLIKTRGQQVTLSCSPISGHRSVSWYQQTPGQGLQFLFEYFSETQRNKGNFPGRFSGRQFSNSRSEMNVSTLELGDSALYLCASSSGGRSDEQYFGPGTRLTVT.

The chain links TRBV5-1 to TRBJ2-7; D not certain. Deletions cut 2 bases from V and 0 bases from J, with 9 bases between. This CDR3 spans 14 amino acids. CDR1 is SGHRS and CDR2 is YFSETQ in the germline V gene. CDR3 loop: CASSLDPSSYEQYF. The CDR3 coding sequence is TGCGCCAGCAGCTTAGACCCTAGCTCCTACGAGCAGTACTTC.

This CDR3 is CASSSYGQPQHF. DNA of the CDR3: TGTGCCAGCAGCTCCTACGGTCAGCCCCAGCATTTT. The V call is TRBV5-6, the J call TRBJ1-5, with unresolved D. Trimming took 3 bases from V and 6 from J, leaving 7 bases between them. This CDR3 is 12 amino acids long. Germline CDR1 is SGHDT and CDR2 is YYEEEE.

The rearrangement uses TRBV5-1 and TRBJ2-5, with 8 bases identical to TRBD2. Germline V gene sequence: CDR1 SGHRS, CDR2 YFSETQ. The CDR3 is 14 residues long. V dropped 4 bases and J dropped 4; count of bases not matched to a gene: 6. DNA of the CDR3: TGCGCCAGCAGCCAAGGACTAGCCGCAGAGACCCAGTACTTC. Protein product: CASSQGLAAETQYF.

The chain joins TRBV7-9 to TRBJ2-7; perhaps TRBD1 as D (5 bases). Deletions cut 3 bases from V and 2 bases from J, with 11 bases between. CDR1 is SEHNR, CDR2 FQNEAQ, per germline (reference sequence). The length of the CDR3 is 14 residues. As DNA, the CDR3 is TGTGCCAGCAGCTTCGCCCAGGGCCCCTACGAGCAGTACTTC. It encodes CASSFAQGPYEQYF.

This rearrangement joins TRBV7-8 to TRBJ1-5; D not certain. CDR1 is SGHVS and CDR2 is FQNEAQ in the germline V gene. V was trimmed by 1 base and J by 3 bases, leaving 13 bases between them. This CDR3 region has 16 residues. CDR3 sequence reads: CASSLGGVIFNQPQHF. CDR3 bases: TGTGCCAGCAGCTTAGGTGGGGTAATATTCAATCAGCCCCAGCATTTT.

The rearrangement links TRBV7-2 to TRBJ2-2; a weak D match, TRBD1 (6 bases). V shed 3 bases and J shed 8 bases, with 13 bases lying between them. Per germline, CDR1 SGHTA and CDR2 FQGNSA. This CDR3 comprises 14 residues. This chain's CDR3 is CASSFKTGWGELFF. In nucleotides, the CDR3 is TGTGCCAGCAGCTTCAAGACAGGCTGGGGGGAGCTGTTTTTT.

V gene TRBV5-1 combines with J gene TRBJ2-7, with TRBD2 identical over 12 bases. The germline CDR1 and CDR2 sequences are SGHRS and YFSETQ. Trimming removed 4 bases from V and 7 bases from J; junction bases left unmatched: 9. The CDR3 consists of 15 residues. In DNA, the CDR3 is TGCGCCAGCAGCCCTCTAGCGGGGGGGCCAAGTGAGCAGTACTTC. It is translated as CASSPLAGGPSEQYF.

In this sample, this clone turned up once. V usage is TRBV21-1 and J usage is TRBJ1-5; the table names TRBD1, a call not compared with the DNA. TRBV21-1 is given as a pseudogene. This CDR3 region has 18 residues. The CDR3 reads CASSKGPTIDRGHQPQHF. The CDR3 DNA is TGTGCCAGCAGCAAAGGACCCACCATCGACAGGGGGCATCAGCCCCAGCATTTT.

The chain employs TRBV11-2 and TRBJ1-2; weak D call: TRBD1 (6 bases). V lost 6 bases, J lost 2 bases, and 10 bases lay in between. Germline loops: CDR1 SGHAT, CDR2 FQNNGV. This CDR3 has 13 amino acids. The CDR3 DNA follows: TGTGCCAGCAGTCCTGACAGGAACTATGGCTACACCTTC. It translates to CASSPDRNYGYTF.

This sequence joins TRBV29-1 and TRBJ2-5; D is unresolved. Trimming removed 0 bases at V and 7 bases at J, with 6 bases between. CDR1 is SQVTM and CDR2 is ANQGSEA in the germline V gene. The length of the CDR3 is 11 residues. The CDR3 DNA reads TGCAGCGTTGAAGATCGGCCGACCCAGTACTTC. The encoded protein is CSVEDRPTQYF. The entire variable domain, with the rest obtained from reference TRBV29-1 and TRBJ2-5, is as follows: SAVISQKPSRDICQRGTSLTIQCQVDSQVTMMFWYRQQPGQSLTLIATANQGSEATYESGFVIDKFPISRPNLTFSTLTVSNMSPEDSSIYLCSVEDRPTQYFGPGTRLLVL.

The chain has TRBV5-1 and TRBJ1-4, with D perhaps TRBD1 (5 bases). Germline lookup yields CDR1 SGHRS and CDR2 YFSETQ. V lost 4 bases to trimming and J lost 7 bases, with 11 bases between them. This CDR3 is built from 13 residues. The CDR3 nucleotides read TGCGCCAGCAGCGGCGGGACCCTTGAAAAACTGTTTTTT. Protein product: CASSGGTLEKLFF.

CDR3 sequence reads: CASSLRGGGDTQYF. The DNA of the CDR3 is TGTGCCAGCAGCTTACGCGGGGGCGGAGATACGCAGTATTTT. The chain employs TRBV7-9 and TRBJ2-3, with TRBD2 as a possible D gene (7 bases). The CDR3 sequence is 14 residues long. Deletions cut 2 bases from V and 5 bases from J, with 11 bases between. Per germline, CDR1 SEHNR and CDR2 FQNEAQ (reference sequence).

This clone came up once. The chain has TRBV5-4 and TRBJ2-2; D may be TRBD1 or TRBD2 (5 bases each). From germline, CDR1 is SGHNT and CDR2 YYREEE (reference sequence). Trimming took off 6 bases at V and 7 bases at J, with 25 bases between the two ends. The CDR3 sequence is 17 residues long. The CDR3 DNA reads TGTGCCAGCACCACTTGGGGACGGGACCTTTCGGGCGGGGAGCTGTTTTTT. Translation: CASTTWGRDLSGGELFF.

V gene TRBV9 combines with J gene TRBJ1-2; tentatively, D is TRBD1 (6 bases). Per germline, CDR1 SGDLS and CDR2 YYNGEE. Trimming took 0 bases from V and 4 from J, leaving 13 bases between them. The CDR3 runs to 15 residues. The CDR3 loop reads CASSVDTGRGYGYTF. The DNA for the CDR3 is TGTGCCAGCAGCGTAGATACAGGGAGAGGCTATGGCTACACCTTC.

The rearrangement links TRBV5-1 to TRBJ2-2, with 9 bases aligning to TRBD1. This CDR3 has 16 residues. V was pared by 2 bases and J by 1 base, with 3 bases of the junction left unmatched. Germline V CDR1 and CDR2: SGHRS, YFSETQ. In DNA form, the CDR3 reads TGCGCCAGCAGCTTTGGACAGGGGCTGAACACCGGGGAGCTGTTTTTT. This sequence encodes CASSFGQGLNTGELFF.

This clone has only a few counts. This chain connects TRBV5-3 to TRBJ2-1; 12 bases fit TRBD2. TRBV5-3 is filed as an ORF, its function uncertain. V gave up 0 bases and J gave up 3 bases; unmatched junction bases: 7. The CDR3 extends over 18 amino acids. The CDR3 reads CARSLALAGGPFYNEQFF. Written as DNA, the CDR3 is TGTGCCAGAAGCTTGGCGCTAGCGGGAGGGCCGTTCTACAATGAGCAGTTCTTC.

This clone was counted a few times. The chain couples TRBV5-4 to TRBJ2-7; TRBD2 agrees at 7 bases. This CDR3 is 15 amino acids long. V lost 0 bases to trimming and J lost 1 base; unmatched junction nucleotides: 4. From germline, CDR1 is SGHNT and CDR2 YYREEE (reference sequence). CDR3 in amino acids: CASSLAGLPSYEQYF. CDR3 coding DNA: TGTGCCAGCAGCTTGGCGGGACTACCATCCTACGAGCAGTACTTC.

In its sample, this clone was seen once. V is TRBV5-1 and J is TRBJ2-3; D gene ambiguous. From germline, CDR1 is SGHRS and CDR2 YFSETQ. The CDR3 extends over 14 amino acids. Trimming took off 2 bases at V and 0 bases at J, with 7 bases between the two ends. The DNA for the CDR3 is TGCGCCAGCAGCTTTAGGAAAAGCACAGATACGCAGTATTTT. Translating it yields CASSFRKSTDTQYF.

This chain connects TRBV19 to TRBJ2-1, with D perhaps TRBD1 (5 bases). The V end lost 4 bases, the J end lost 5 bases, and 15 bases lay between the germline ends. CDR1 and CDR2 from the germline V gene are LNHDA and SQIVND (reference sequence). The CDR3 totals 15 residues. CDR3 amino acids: CASSKQVKGDNEQFF. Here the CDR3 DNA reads TGTGCCAGTAGTAAACAGGTTAAAGGGGACAATGAGCAGTTCTTC.

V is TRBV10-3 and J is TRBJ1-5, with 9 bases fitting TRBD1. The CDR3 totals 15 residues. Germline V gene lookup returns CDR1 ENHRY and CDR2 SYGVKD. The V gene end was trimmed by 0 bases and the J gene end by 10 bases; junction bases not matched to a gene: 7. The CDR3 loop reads CAISESGQGADPQHF. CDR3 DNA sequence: TGTGCCATCAGTGAGTCGGGACAGGGCGCCGACCCCCAGCATTTT.

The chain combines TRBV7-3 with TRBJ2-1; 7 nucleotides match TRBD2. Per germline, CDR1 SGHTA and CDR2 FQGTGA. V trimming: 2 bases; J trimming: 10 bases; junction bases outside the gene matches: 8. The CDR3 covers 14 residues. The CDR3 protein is CASSLGTKVSEQFF. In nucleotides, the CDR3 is TGTGCCAGCAGCTTAGGGACTAAGGTGTCCGAGCAGTTCTTC.

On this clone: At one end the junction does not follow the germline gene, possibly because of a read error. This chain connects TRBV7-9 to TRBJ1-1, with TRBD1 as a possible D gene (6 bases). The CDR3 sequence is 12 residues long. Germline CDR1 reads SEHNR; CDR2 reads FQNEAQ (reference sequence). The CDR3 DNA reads TGTGCCAGCAGCTTATTTGGGACACCCGAAGTCTTT. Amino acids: CASSLFGTPEVF.

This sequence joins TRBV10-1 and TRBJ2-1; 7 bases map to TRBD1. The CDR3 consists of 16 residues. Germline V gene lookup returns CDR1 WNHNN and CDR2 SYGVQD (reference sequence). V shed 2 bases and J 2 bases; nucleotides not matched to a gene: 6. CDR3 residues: CASSELTGLAYNEQFF. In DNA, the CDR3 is TGCGCCAGCAGTGAGCTGACAGGGCTTGCCTACAATGAGCAGTTCTTC.

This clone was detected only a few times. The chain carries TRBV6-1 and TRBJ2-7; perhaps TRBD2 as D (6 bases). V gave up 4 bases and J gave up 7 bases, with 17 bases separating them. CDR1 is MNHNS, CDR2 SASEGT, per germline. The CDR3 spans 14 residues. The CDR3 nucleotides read TGTGCCAGCAGTGGGGGACTCGTCAAGGGAGAGCAGTACTTC. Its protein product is CASSGGLVKGEQYF.

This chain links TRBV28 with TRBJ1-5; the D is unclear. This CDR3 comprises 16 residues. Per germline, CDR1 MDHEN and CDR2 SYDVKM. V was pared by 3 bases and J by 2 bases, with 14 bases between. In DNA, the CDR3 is TGTGCCAGCAGTTTGCCACCGGGCTCGGGCAATCAGCCCCAGCATTTT. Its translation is CASSLPPGSGNQPQHF.

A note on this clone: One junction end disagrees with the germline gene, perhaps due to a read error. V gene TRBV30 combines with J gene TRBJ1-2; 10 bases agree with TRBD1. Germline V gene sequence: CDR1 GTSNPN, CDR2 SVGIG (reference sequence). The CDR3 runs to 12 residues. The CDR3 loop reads CAWSGDRGLQVF. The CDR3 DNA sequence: TGTGCCTGGAGTGGGGACAGGGGTCTCCAGGTCTTC.